These 30 T cell receptor beta chains were sequenced from one sample in a study of T cell changes during pregnancy in multiple sclerosis. Using immunoSEQ multiplex PCR, the repertoire was profiled, and TCRdb retains in-frame clones only, with some absent. The repertoire consists of 93,000 or so clones, with approximately 90% occurring once and the leading ten covering approximately 0.9%. Here the sequenced sample was peripheral blood, taken before pregnancy. These receptors were obtained from a female donor with multiple sclerosis, enrolled in a pregnancy study.

This chain uses TRBV27 with TRBJ2-3; D is possibly TRBD1 (5 bases). V lost 4 bases, J lost 4 bases, and 15 bases lay in between. The CDR3 is 15 amino acids. Germline lookup yields CDR1 MNHEY and CDR2 SMNVEV (reference sequence). The CDR3 DNA reads as TGTGCCAGCAGTTCCCGGGCAGGGTACGCAGATACGCAGTATTTT. Protein sequence: CASSSRAGYADTQYF.

This clone came up once. The chain joins TRBV7-9 to TRBJ1-1; possibly TRBD1 for D (6 bases). CDR3 length: 15 amino acids. Between the trimmed V and J ends, which lost 1 base and 1 base, there was a span of 10 bases. Germline-derived CDR1 and CDR2 are SEHNR and FQNEAQ (reference sequence). The CDR3 DNA reads as TGTGCCAGCAGCTTAGGCGGGGGACAGAACACTGAAGCTTTCTTT. Protein: CASSLGGGQNTEAFF.

Worth noting for this clone: The junction differs from germline at one of its ends, possibly a read error. The J gene is TRBJ2-1, the V gene TRBV15, with D hard to call. CDR3 length equals 15 residues. Germline CDR1 is LNHNV and CDR2 is YYDKDF (reference sequence). In DNA, the CDR3 is TGTACCACCAGCAGAACCCCGCCCTACTACAATGAGCAGTTCTTC. Encoded protein: CTTSRTPPYYNEQFF.

The rearrangement joins TRBV5-1 to TRBJ2-7; D remains ambiguous. The V gene lost 1 base and the J gene lost 6 bases, with 14 bases spanning the gap. This CDR3 region has 14 residues. The germline CDR1 and CDR2 sequences are SGHRS and YFSETQ. CDR3 in amino acids: CASSLFQRSGEQYF. The CDR3, as DNA: TGCGCCAGCAGCTTGTTCCAGAGGTCCGGCGAGCAGTACTTC.

The J gene is TRBJ1-1, the V gene TRBV19; D is ambiguous. Germline values: CDR1 LNHDA, CDR2 SQIVND (reference sequence). The CDR3 sequence is 15 residues long. V lost 4 bases, J lost 7 bases, and 19 bases lay in between. The CDR3: CASSTGAGRINEAFF. DNA of the CDR3: TGTGCCAGTAGTACGGGAGCCGGGAGGATCAATGAAGCTTTCTTT. Filled out from reference TRBV19 and TRBJ1-1, the complete variable domain reads DGGITQSPKYLFRKEGQNVTLSCEQNLNHDAMYWYRQDPGQGLRLIYYSQIVNDFQKGDIAEGYSVSREKKESFPLTVTSAQKNPTAFYLCASSTGAGRINEAFFGQGTRLTVV.

The chain uses TRBV28 and TRBJ2-1; 9 bases fit TRBD2. This CDR3 region has 16 residues. Per germline, CDR1 MDHEN and CDR2 SYDVKM. The trim removed 5 bases at V and 3 bases at J, leaving 8 bases unmatched. CDR3 sequence reads: CASSPSGSGSYNEQFF. CDR3 nucleotide sequence: TGTGCCAGCAGTCCCTCGGGTAGCGGGAGCTACAATGAGCAGTTCTTC. Variable domain in full (rest from reference TRBV28 and TRBJ2-1): DVKVTQSSRYLVKRTGEKVFLECVQDMDHENMFWYRQDPGLGLRLIYFSYDVKMKEKGDIPEGYSVSREKKERFSLILESASTNQTSMYLCASSPSGSGSYNEQFFGPGTRLTVL.

The chain carries TRBV7-2 and TRBJ1-4, with unresolved D. V was clipped by 8 bases and J by 7 bases, with 17 bases between them. CDR1 SGHTA and CDR2 FQGNSA come from the germline V gene. CDR3 length: 14 amino acids. CDR3 DNA: TGTGCCAGCCGATTTTCCTTACGGGGTGAAAAACTGTTTTTT. Protein product: CASRFSLRGEKLFF.

This clone was counted once. V usage is TRBV9 and J usage is TRBJ2-5; a weak D match, TRBD2 (5 bases). This CDR3 region has 14 residues. Per germline, CDR1 SGDLS and CDR2 YYNGEE. The V end lost 3 bases, the J end lost 1 base, and 10 bases lay between the germline ends. CDR3 protein: CASSGGHVQETQYF. For the CDR3, the DNA is TGTGCCAGCAGCGGCGGGCACGTCCAAGAGACCCAGTACTTC.

V and J are TRBV6-1 and TRBJ1-6; 7 positions agree with TRBD1. After removal of 4 bases from V and 7 bases from J, the junction contained 10 bases not matched to a gene. The CDR3 covers 16 residues. In germline, CDR1 is MNHNS, CDR2 SASEGT. The CDR3: CASSVPQGRGNSPLHF. In nucleotides, the CDR3 is TGTGCCAGCAGTGTTCCACAGGGGCGCGGAAATTCACCCCTCCACTTT.

This clone has only one observation. The CDR3 DNA sequence: TGTGCCAGCAGCAATGGACAGCCTAAGTACAATGAGCAGTTCTTC. This codes for CASSNGQPKYNEQFF. The gene calls are TRBV5-4 and TRBJ2-1; D might be TRBD1 (6 bases). Germline assignment: CDR1 SGHNT and CDR2 YYREEE (reference sequence). The CDR3 covers 15 residues. V was cut by 4 bases and J by 4 bases, with 15 bases left in between.

This clone was observed a single time. This rearrangement joins TRBV5-1 to TRBJ1-5; D possibly corresponds to TRBD1 (6 bases). This CDR3 is 14 amino acids long. The V end was cut by 3 bases, the J end by 5 bases, with 12 bases between. Germline CDR1 SGHRS, CDR2 YFSETQ. This chain's CDR3 is CASSSTGTDQPQHF. DNA for the CDR3: TGCGCCAGCAGCTCAACAGGGACCGATCAGCCCCAGCATTTT.

CDR3 amino acids: CASSDRGSAYYGYTF. CDR3 in DNA: TGTGCCAGCAGTGATCGAGGAAGCGCGTACTATGGCTACACCTTC. The rearrangement joins TRBV25-1 to TRBJ1-2; no firm D call. CDR1 MGHDK and CDR2 SYGVNS come from the germline V gene. This CDR3 is 15 amino acids long. V shed 3 bases and J shed 3 bases, with 14 bases lying between them.

The chain recombines TRBV20-1 with TRBJ2-1; D is possibly TRBD2 (5 bases). The germline V gene has CDR1 DFQATT and CDR2 SNEGSKA (reference sequence). Trimming cost V 4 bases and J 9 bases, with 10 bases left between them. CDR3 size: 11 residues. The CDR3: CSATDGGEQFF. CDR3 coding DNA: TGCAGTGCTACAGACGGAGGTGAGCAGTTCTTC.

CDR3 nucleotide sequence: TGTGCCACCAGCAGATCCCCCTTAGCGGAACTAAACTACAATGAGCAGTTCTTC. Its translation: CATSRSPLAELNYNEQFF. The chain carries TRBV15 and TRBJ2-1; weak D call: TRBD2 (6 bases). The CDR3 spans 18 residues. The V gene's germline CDR1 is LNHNV and CDR2 YYDKDF (reference sequence). Trimming removed 2 bases from V and 3 bases from J, with 20 bases in between.

This chain joins TRBV28 and TRBJ1-3; no clear D gene. V was shortened by 8 bases and J by 0 bases, with 11 bases between the two germline ends. This CDR3 is built from 14 residues. Germline V gene lookup returns CDR1 MDHEN and CDR2 SYDVKM. The CDR3 nucleotides read TGTGCCAGCTTAGAGGCCCCCTCTGGAAACACCATATATTTT. It encodes CASLEAPSGNTIYF. Using reference TRBV28 and TRBJ1-3 for the parts outside the CDR3, the full variable domain is DVKVTQSSRYLVKRTGEKVFLECVQDMDHENMFWYRQDPGLGLRLIYFSYDVKMKEKGDIPEGYSVSREKKERFSLILESASTNQTSMYLCASLEAPSGNTIYFGEGSWLTVV.

The chain recombines TRBV11-2 with TRBJ1-1; weak D call: TRBD1 (5 bases). Looked up from germline, CDR1 is SGHAT and CDR2 is FQNNGV. V shed 1 base and J shed 1 base, with 7 bases lying between them. The CDR3 is 14 residues long. The chain's CDR3 is CASSLGGWNTEAFF. For the CDR3, the DNA is TGTGCCAGCAGCTTAGGGGGCTGGAACACTGAAGCTTTCTTT.

This chain connects TRBV10-2 to TRBJ1-1, with 7 positions matching TRBD1. V shed 5 bases and J 8 bases; nucleotides not matched to a gene: 5. Germline values: CDR1 WSHSY, CDR2 SAAADI. The CDR3 is 12 amino acids. CDR3 nucleotides: TGCGCCAGCAGTCGGGACAGTCACGAAGCTTTCTTT. Protein: CASSRDSHEAFF.

This clone was recorded only once. The rearrangement uses TRBV27 and TRBJ2-3; 8 bases match TRBD1. J lost 3 bases, V lost 3 bases, and 5 bases had no gene match. This CDR3 has 15 amino acids. Germline CDR1 is MNHEY and CDR2 is SMNVEV (reference sequence). The CDR3 loop is CASSFGQGGTDTQYF. The CDR3 bases are TGTGCCAGCAGTTTCGGACAGGGTGGGACAGATACGCAGTATTTT.

This chain connects TRBV10-3 to TRBJ2-7; perhaps TRBD1 as D (6 bases). Germline V CDR1 and CDR2: ENHRY, SYGVKD. The CDR3 spans 14 residues. The ends were cut back, 6 bases at V and 4 bases at J, with 16 bases in the middle. CDR3: CAIRKQGVGYEQYF. The CDR3 DNA follows: TGTGCCATCAGGAAACAGGGTGTGGGGTACGAGCAGTACTTC.

This chain uses TRBV7-2 with TRBJ2-5; TRBD2 matches at 9 bases. The V and J ends lost 2 bases and 8 bases, in that order; junction bases with no gene match: 9. Germline CDR1 reads SGHTA; CDR2 reads FQGNSA. The CDR3 runs to 15 residues. CDR3 nucleotide sequence: TGTGCCAGCAGCTTAAAAGGGACTAGCTCAGTAACCCAGTACTTC. Its protein is CASSLKGTSSVTQYF.

This chain connects TRBV9 to TRBJ1-5; D remains unclear. The CDR3 contains 15 residues. With 3 bases removed from V and 5 bases from J, the gap between germline ends came to 15 bases. Germline V gene lookup returns CDR1 SGDLS and CDR2 YYNGEE. This CDR3 is CASSETSGGYQPQHF. The CDR3 bases are TGTGCCAGCAGCGAGACTTCGGGTGGGTATCAGCCCCAGCATTTT. The full variable domain, with the rest looked up from reference TRBV9 and TRBJ1-5, is DSGVTQTPKHLITATGQRVTLRCSPRSGDLSVYWYQQSLDQGLQFLIQYYNGEERAKGNILERFSAQQFPDLHSELNLSSLELGDSALYFCASSETSGGYQPQHFGDGTRLSIL.

The chain has TRBV2 and TRBJ1-5; TRBD1 agrees at 7 bases. V lost 4 bases and J lost 0; bases outside the gene matches: 3. The CDR3 has 15 residues. The germline CDR1 and CDR2 sequences are SNHLY and FYNNEI. DNA for the CDR3: TGTGCCAGCAGTGTAACAGGGGATAGCAATCAGCCCCAGCATTTT. Amino acid sequence: CASSVTGDSNQPQHF.

The chain combines TRBV29-1 with TRBJ2-7, with D unresolved. V was cut by 4 bases and J by 4 bases, with 26 bases left in between. CDR3 size: 17 residues. Germline V lookup: CDR1 SQVTM, CDR2 ANQGSEA. The CDR3 DNA reads TGCAGCGTTGCCATCGTCCCGGGTAAAGGAAGGATATACGAGCAGTACTTC. Amino acids: CSVAIVPGKGRIYEQYF.

The chain employs TRBV9 and TRBJ2-1, with 11 bases aligning to TRBD2. The J segment lost 3 bases and the V segment lost 0 bases, leaving 5 bases of the junction unmatched. This CDR3 is built from 17 residues. Germline CDR1 reads SGDLS; CDR2 reads YYNGEE. For the CDR3, the DNA is TGTGCCAGCAGCGTAGGTAGCGGGGGGGCGGGCTACAATGAGCAGTTCTTC. It yields the protein CASSVGSGGAGYNEQFF.

The chain couples TRBV27 to TRBJ2-1, with 9 nucleotides matching TRBD1. Trimming at V came to 4 bases and at J to 7 bases, leaving 14 bases not matched to a gene. Per germline, CDR1 MNHEY and CDR2 SMNVEV (reference sequence). The CDR3 covers 17 residues. The CDR3 reads CASSSLLLGQGKNEQFF. CDR3 bases: TGTGCCAGCAGTTCTCTCCTCCTGGGACAGGGTAAAAATGAGCAGTTCTTC.

The gene calls are TRBV5-1 and TRBJ2-2; D is ambiguous. The V and J ends lost 6 bases and 0 bases respectively, with 9 bases between them. CDR3 length: 14 amino acids. Germline V gene lookup returns CDR1 SGHRS and CDR2 YFSETQ. This chain's CDR3 is CASTAQTNTGELFF. CDR3 in DNA: TGCGCCAGCACCGCACAGACGAACACCGGGGAGCTGTTTTTT.

The rearrangement joins TRBV4-1 to TRBJ2-1, with unresolved D. The germline gives CDR1 MGHRA, CDR2 YSYEKL. This CDR3 comprises 16 residues. V lost 1 base, J lost 0 bases, and 10 bases lay in between. The CDR3 DNA sequence: TGCGCCAGCAGCCAAGTTCCAGGCCGCTCCTACAATGAGCAGTTCTTC. It is translated as CASSQVPGRSYNEQFF.

The gene calls are TRBV7-3 and TRBJ2-3; TRBD2 matches 8 bases. CDR1 SGHTA and CDR2 FQGTGA come from the germline V gene. The length of the CDR3 is 16 residues. V gave up 5 bases and J gave up 3 bases; unmatched junction bases: 10. The CDR3 spells CASSAIRAGGTDTQYF. The CDR3 region has the DNA TGTGCCAGCAGCGCGATACGGGCGGGGGGTACAGATACGCAGTATTTT. Complete variable domain (other parts from reference TRBV7-3 and TRBJ2-3): GAGVSQTPSNKVTEKGKYVELRCDPISGHTALYWYRQSLGQGPEFLIYFQGTGAADDSGLPNDRFFAVRPEGSVSTLKIQRTERGDSAVYLCASSAIRAGGTDTQYFGPGTRLTVL.

This clone was detected only once. The chain carries TRBV7-2 and TRBJ2-1, with 7 bases fitting TRBD2. This CDR3 region has 14 residues. Germline V gives CDR1 SGHTA, CDR2 FQGNSA. With V trimmed by 3 bases and J by 4 bases, 3 bases remained unmatched. The CDR3 coding sequence is TGTGCCAGCAGCTTCAGCGGGGTGTACAATGAGCAGTTCTTC. Protein sequence: CASSFSGVYNEQFF.

CDR3 residues: CASSVGLASWAGELFF. CDR3 nucleotides: TGTGCCAGCTCCGTCGGGTTGGCTAGCTGGGCCGGGGAGCTGTTTTTT. The chain employs TRBV9 and TRBJ2-2, with D possibly being TRBD2 (5 bases). The CDR3 sequence is 16 residues long. Trimming took off 7 bases at V and 6 bases at J, with 22 bases between the two ends. Germline CDR1 reads SGDLS; CDR2 reads YYNGEE.